The 21 T cell receptor beta chains listed next were all sequenced from one sample in a study of cytomegalovirus exposure and HLA in healthy donors. The PCR used 60 Vbeta and 13 Jbeta primers. Data came from immunoSEQ multiplex PCR; TCRdb stores just in-frame clones and leaves some out. This sample carries about 140,000 clones, with 2.7% going to the ten biggest clones. The sample was PBMCs. These receptors all come from a man between 35 and 55 years old in good health and CMV-seronegative.

The rearrangement links TRBV6-5 to TRBJ1-2, with 7 positions matching TRBD1. The germline V gene has CDR1 MNHEY and CDR2 SVGAGI. V lost 8 bases, J lost 8 bases, and 11 bases stayed unmatched. This CDR3 is 13 amino acids long. Written as DNA, the CDR3 is TGTGCCAGCTCAAGGGGGCTCGTGGGCGGCTACACCTTC. It encodes CASSRGLVGGYTF.

The J gene is TRBJ1-4, the V gene TRBV28; maybe TRBD1 (6 bases). Germline V gene data show CDR1 as MDHEN and CDR2 as SYDVKM. Trimming stripped 6 bases from V and 8 bases from J, with 19 bases between. CDR3 size: 15 residues. In nucleotides, the CDR3 is TGTGCCAGCAGGATACGTCCGGGACAAGGGGAAAAACTGTTTTTT. Translation gives CASRIRPGQGEKLFF.

V is TRBV28 and J is TRBJ2-7, with D possibly matching TRBD1 (6 bases). Trimming took off 10 bases at V and 1 base at J, with 11 bases between the two ends. The germline gives CDR1 MDHEN, CDR2 SYDVKM. CDR3 length: 12 amino acids. The chain's CDR3 is CATRTVSYEQYF. Written as DNA, the CDR3 is TGTGCCACCCGGACAGTATCCTACGAGCAGTACTTC.

The rearrangement uses TRBV7-2 and TRBJ2-3, with 10 bases fitting TRBD2. The J segment lost 5 bases and the V segment lost 1 base, leaving 6 bases of the junction unmatched. The length of the CDR3 is 16 residues. The germline gives CDR1 SGHTA, CDR2 FQGNSA. The CDR3: CASSLVAGGPQDTQYF. DNA for the CDR3: TGTGCCAGCAGCTTAGTAGCGGGGGGCCCCCAAGATACGCAGTATTTT. Combining the CDR3 with reference TRBV7-2 and TRBJ2-3 gives the whole variable domain GAGVSQSPSNKVTEKGKDVELRCDPISGHTALYWYRQSLGQGLEFLIYFQGNSAPDKSGLPSDRFSAERTGGSVSTLTIQRTQQEDSAVYLCASSLVAGGPQDTQYFGPGTRLTVL.

V and J are TRBV18 and TRBJ2-7; a possible D gene is TRBD2 (5 bases). CDR3 size: 14 residues. Germline CDR1 reads KGHSH; CDR2 reads LQKENI. Trimming removed 2 bases from V and 6 bases from J, with 14 bases in between. The CDR3: CASSPSPGLSEQYF. CDR3 nucleotide sequence: TGTGCCAGCTCACCATCCCCGGGGTTAAGCGAGCAGTACTTC. The complete variable domain, with remaining parts taken from reference TRBV18 and TRBJ2-7, reads NAGVMQNPRHLVRRRGQEARLRCSPMKGHSHVYWYRQLPEEGLKFMVYLQKENIIDESGMPKERFSAEFPKEGPSILRIQQVVRGDSAAYFCASSPSPGLSEQYFGPGTRLTVT.

The gene calls are TRBV5-1 and TRBJ2-3, with D tentatively TRBD2 (6 bases). Germline lookup yields CDR1 SGHRS and CDR2 YFSETQ. The CDR3 is 13 amino acids. V was cut by 4 bases and J by 1 base, with 7 bases left in between. This CDR3 reads CASSPGGTDTQYF. The CDR3 DNA follows: TGCGCCAGCAGCCCGGGGGGCACAGATACGCAGTATTTT. Full variable domain (rest looked up from reference TRBV5-1 and TRBJ2-3): KAGVTQTPRYLIKTRGQQVTLSCSPISGHRSVSWYQQTPGQGLQFLFEYFSETQRNKGNFPGRFSGRQFSNSRSEMNVSTLELGDSALYLCASSPGGTDTQYFGPGTRLTVL.

J is TRBJ1-4 and V is TRBV5-4; 7 bases map to TRBD1. J lost 11 bases, V lost 4 bases, and 11 bases had no gene match. Germline V gene sequence: CDR1 SGHNT, CDR2 YYREEE (reference sequence). The CDR3 extends over 14 amino acids. This chain's CDR3 is CASSPGGLEGKLFF. The CDR3 DNA sequence: TGTGCCAGCAGCCCAGGGGGACTTGAGGGGAAACTGTTTTTT. The variable domain in full, completed from reference TRBV5-4 and TRBJ1-4, reads ETGVTQSPTHLIKTRGQQVTLRCSSQSGHNTVSWYQQALGQGPQFIFQYYREEENGRGNFPPRFSGLQFPNYSSELNVNALELDDSALYLCASSPGGLEGKLFFGSGTQLSVL.

This sequence joins TRBV29-1 and TRBJ2-3, with D uncertain. CDR1 is SQVTM and CDR2 is ANQGSEA in the germline V gene. V lost 4 bases, J lost 0 bases, and 14 bases lay in between. This CDR3 has 15 amino acids. The CDR3 is CSVAPRDSSTDTQYF. CDR3 nucleotide sequence: TGCAGCGTTGCTCCCAGAGACTCTAGCACAGATACGCAGTATTTT.

The chain couples TRBV9 to TRBJ1-1; 9 bases agree with TRBD1. This CDR3 has 15 amino acids. Germline CDR1 and CDR2: SGDLS and YYNGEE. The junction had 10 bases not matched to a gene; V was cut back by 6 bases and J by 4 bases. The CDR3 bases are TGTGCCAGCACCAAGACAGGGGGAGGTGTCACTGAAGCTTTCTTT. Amino acid sequence: CASTKTGGGVTEAFF.

The V gene is TRBV4-1, the J gene TRBJ2-7; 7 nucleotides match TRBD1. Germline V gene lookup returns CDR1 MGHRA and CDR2 YSYEKL. Losses at the gene ends were 2 bases for V and 2 bases for J; bases not matched to a gene: 6. CDR3 length equals 15 residues. The CDR3 DNA reads as TGCGCCAGCAGCCAAATAGACAGGGCCACCTACGAGCAGTACTTC. Protein product: CASSQIDRATYEQYF.

This CDR3 is CATKQGRETNEKLFF. The CDR3 coding sequence is TGTGCCACCAAACAGGGGAGAGAAACTAATGAAAAACTGTTTTTT. V usage is TRBV19 and J usage is TRBJ1-4; 7 nucleotides agree with TRBD1. The trim removed 10 bases at V and 1 base at J, leaving 9 bases unmatched. Germline CDR1 and CDR2: LNHDA and SQIVND (reference sequence). The CDR3 runs to 15 residues. Drawing the rest from reference TRBV19 and TRBJ1-4, the complete variable domain is DGGITQSPKYLFRKEGQNVTLSCEQNLNHDAMYWYRQDPGQGLRLIYYSQIVNDFQKGDIAEGYSVSREKKESFPLTVTSAQKNPTAFYLCATKQGRETNEKLFFGSGTQLSVL.

V and J are TRBV19 and TRBJ1-6, with TRBD1 matching 9 bases. The germline CDR1 and CDR2 sequences are LNHDA and SQIVND (reference sequence). The CDR3 sequence is 15 residues long. V lost 2 bases, J lost 10 bases, and 6 bases stayed unmatched. This chain's CDR3 is CASSISRQGGSPLHF. In DNA, the CDR3 is TGTGCCAGTAGTATAAGTCGACAGGGGGGATCACCCCTCCACTTT. Supplemented by reference TRBV19 and TRBJ1-6, the full variable domain reads DGGITQSPKYLFRKEGQNVTLSCEQNLNHDAMYWYRQDPGQGLRLIYYSQIVNDFQKGDIAEGYSVSREKKESFPLTVTSAQKNPTAFYLCASSISRQGGSPLHFGNGTRLTVT.

Regarding this clone: The conserved final phenylalanine or tryptophan is absent from the CDR3, which likely points to a read error. The rearrangement joins TRBV6-6 to TRBJ1-5, with D possibly TRBD1 on 5 matching bases. This CDR3 region has 14 residues. V gave up 2 bases and J gave up 6 bases, with 11 bases separating them. Germline CDR1 and CDR2: MNHNY and SVGAGI (reference sequence). As DNA, the CDR3 is TGTGCCAGCAGTTACGGGCAGGGCGGTCAGCCCCAGCATCTT. Its translation: CASSYGQGGQPQHL.

The chain joins TRBV14 to TRBJ2-5, with 8 bases lining up with TRBD1. The end of the DNA aligns better with TRBJ2-7, so the J call may be wrong. This CDR3 has 14 residues. Per germline, CDR1 SGHDN and CDR2 FVKESK. The CDR3 loop is CASSRSGGGYEQYF. In DNA form, the CDR3 reads TGTGCCAGCAGTCGATCAGGGGGCGGCTACGAGCAGTACTTC.

Turning to this clone: At the DNA level, this CDR3 is encoded by other sequences in the same sample as well. The chain uses TRBV2 and TRBJ2-3; TRBD2 is a possible D gene (5 bases). Germline V CDR1 and CDR2: SNHLY, FYNNEI. Trimming pared 6 bases from V and 0 bases from J, leaving 10 bases between. CDR3 size: 14 residues. The CDR3 sequence: CASRQAVSTDTQYF. The CDR3 DNA reads as TGTGCCAGCAGACAAGCGGTGAGCACAGATACGCAGTATTTT. Full variable domain (remainder filled in from reference TRBV2 and TRBJ2-3): EPEVTQTPSHQVTQMGQEVILRCVPISNHLYFYWYRQILGQKVEFLVSFYNNEISEKSEIFDDQFSVERPDGSNFTLKIRSTKLEDSAMYFCASRQAVSTDTQYFGPGTRLTVL.

The chain uses TRBV2 and TRBJ1-3, with 11 bases identical to TRBD1. V lost 2 bases and J lost 15; bases outside the gene matches: 9. CDR3 length: 14 amino acids. The germline CDR1 and CDR2 sequences are SNHLY and FYNNEI. Here the CDR3 reads CASSEPGQGVFRYF. CDR3 DNA sequence: TGTGCCAGCAGTGAACCGGGACAGGGGGTGTTCCGATATTTT.

This CDR3 reads CASSSRLAGVETQYF. Here the CDR3 DNA reads TGTGCCAGTAGTTCGCGACTAGCGGGGGTGGAGACCCAGTACTTC. V usage is TRBV19 and J usage is TRBJ2-5; 12 nucleotides line up with TRBD2. The CDR3 has 15 residues. Trimming cost V 5 bases and J 5 bases; bases outside gene matches: 6. Germline V lookup: CDR1 LNHDA, CDR2 SQIVND (reference sequence).

CDR3 DNA sequence: TGTGCCAGCTCACGAGGGACAGATAATTCACCCCTCCACTTT. Encoded protein: CASSRGTDNSPLHF. The chain combines TRBV18 with TRBJ1-6; 7 bases are a match to TRBD1. The CDR3 contains 14 residues. The V gene's germline CDR1 is KGHSH and CDR2 LQKENI. V was clipped by 4 bases and J by 5 bases; unmatched bases: 2.

The gene calls are TRBV29-1 and TRBJ2-2; 8 bases agree with TRBD1. The CDR3 runs 14 residues. V lost 4 bases, J lost 7 bases, and 8 bases stayed unmatched. Germline V CDR1 and CDR2: SQVTM, ANQGSEA. The CDR3 DNA follows: TGCAGCGTTGCGTACAGGGGGTCGGGCGGGGAGCTGTTTTTT. Amino acid sequence: CSVAYRGSGGELFF.

For this clone: One end of the junction fails to match germline, which may point to a read error. The chain carries TRBV10-3 and TRBJ2-7; TRBD1 matches 8 bases. The CDR3 consists of 14 residues. Germline CDR1 reads ENHRY; CDR2 reads SYGVKD. The CDR3 bases are TGTGCCATCACTGAGACAGGGGACCTATACGAGCAGTACTTC. This encodes CAITETGDLYEQYF.

V is TRBV6-5 and J is TRBJ1-1; 9 positions match TRBD1. The CDR3 contains 16 residues. Trimming took 2 bases from V and 9 from J; bases not matched to a gene: 13. Germline lookup yields CDR1 MNHEY and CDR2 SVGAGI. The CDR3 bases are TGTGCCAGCAGTTACAGACCTGACAGGGGGATAGTGAAAGCTTTCTTT. Translation: CASSYRPDRGIVKAFF.